Below are 8 T cell receptor beta chains sequenced from a single sample in a study of spatial heterogeneity in lung cancer. Each CDR3 protein is one row after TCRdb ran MiXCR on the 5' RACE reads. This sample has under 2,500 distinct CDR3 sequences, with 17% found just once. The sample's time point: sample taken at primary tumor resection. TCRs were sequenced from unsorted whole RNA of tumor, nontumor lung or PBMC. The specimen was PBMCs, collected at surgery. These receptor sequences come from a male donor with early-stage non-small cell lung cancer.

As for this clonotype: Mismatch with germline at one junction end may stem from a read error. The rearrangement links TRBV18 to TRBJ1-2; no clear D gene. Germline loops: CDR1 KGHSH, CDR2 LQKENI. The CDR3 is made up of 15 amino acids. This chain's CDR3 is CASSPLQAHDYSYTF. The CDR3 nucleotides are TGTGCCAGCTCACCACTCCAGGCCCACGACTATAGCTACACCTTC.

This clonotype ranks as medium-sized. This chain connects TRBV7-3 to TRBJ2-1; D not certain. Germline assignment: CDR1 SGHTA and CDR2 FQGTGA. The CDR3 is made up of 13 amino acids. The germline V and J ends were trimmed by 5 bases and 9 bases, with 14 bases remaining between them. CDR3 residues: CASSARPSGEQFF. Here the CDR3 DNA reads TGTGCCAGCAGCGCCCGACCATCAGGTGAGCAGTTCTTC.

The sample holds many counts of this clonotype. The chain employs TRBV29-1 and TRBJ2-3, with TRBD1 identical over 7 bases. CDR1 SQVTM and CDR2 ANQGSEA come from the germline V gene. V was clipped by 5 bases and J by 2 bases; unmatched bases: 7. This CDR3 region has 14 residues. This CDR3 is CSVPGQLHTDTQYF. The CDR3 DNA is TGCAGCGTTCCGGGACAGCTACACACAGATACGCAGTATTTT.

This clonotype was detected many times. CDR3 residues: CASSSLLSGSPYNEQFF. The DNA of the CDR3 is TGTGCCAGCAGTTCCCTACTTAGCGGGAGTCCCTACAATGAGCAGTTCTTC. This rearrangement joins TRBV12-3 or TRBV12-4 to TRBJ2-1, with 9 bases that match TRBD2. The CDR3 consists of 17 residues. The trim removed 4 bases at V and 2 bases at J, leaving 9 bases unmatched.

By its share, this clonotype is medium-sized. The chain combines TRBV19 with TRBJ1-6; 10 nucleotides line up with TRBD1. CDR3 length equals 17 residues. Germline V gives CDR1 LNHDA, CDR2 SQIVND (reference sequence). J lost 7 bases, V lost 6 bases, and 12 bases had no gene match. The CDR3 bases are TGTGCCAGTAGCCAGAGGGGACCGGGACAGGGGAATTCACCCCTCCACTTT. Its protein product is CASSQRGPGQGNSPLHF.

This clonotype was observed many times. This chain joins TRBV23-1 and TRBJ2-4; TRBD2 aligns across 7 bases. TRBV23-1 is sorted into the ORF group, with uncertain function. V gave up 3 bases and J gave up 6 bases; unmatched junction bases: 8. The CDR3 covers 15 residues. CDR3 protein: CASSHGEGRPNIQYF. DNA for the CDR3: TGCGCCAGCAGTCACGGGGAGGGTCGCCCAAACATTCAGTACTTC.

The genes are TRBV7-2 and TRBJ1-4, with D unresolved. Germline CDR1 is SGHTA and CDR2 is FQGNSA. This CDR3 has 15 residues. Between the trimmed V and J ends, which lost 3 bases and 5 bases, there was a span of 13 bases. The CDR3 is CASSFTGPVNEKLFF. The CDR3 DNA sequence: TGTGCCAGCAGCTTCACCGGACCGGTGAATGAAAAACTGTTTTTT.

The chain is built from TRBV13 and TRBJ1-2; D not resolved. There are 14 residues in the CDR3. Trimming cost V 2 bases and J 1 base, with 8 bases left between them. Germline V lookup: CDR1 PRHDT, CDR2 FYEKMQ (reference sequence). CDR3 sequence: CASSLSRDNYGYTF. CDR3 DNA sequence: TGTGCCAGCAGCTTATCTCGGGATAACTATGGCTACACCTTC.